This entry features one T cell receptor (beta chain) sequence. Its antigen is not yet known. Base quality data are lacking; no much larger clone is found one base away. One collaborating source in Seattle enrolled patients while the patients were actively infected and followed the patients over time throughout the course of disease. Each collaborating institution followed its own protocols to collect whole blood in K2EDTA tubes. For TCRbeta analysis, collaborator samples were shipped as frozen whole blood, as isolated PBMCs, or as DNA extracted from either sample type. TCRbeta CDR3 regions were amplified from genomic DNA by means of the immunoSEQ Assay, a bias-controlled multiplex PCR. As for the authors' bioinformatics: The number of nucleated cells in each sample was estimated by amplification of reference gene primers within the assay. To quantify the absolute abundance of each unique TCRbeta CDR3 rearrangement, sequence reads were collapsed and filtered. Productive Simpson clonality was computed per sample as the square root of Simpson's diversity index over productive rearrangements. TCRdb retrieved this table from immuneACCESS and kept in-frame rearrangements only. Not all clones are present; in checked studies, unresolved V genes account for under half, and no reason is known for the remainder. Clone size and the V and J calls come from that table; the DNA yielded D and trimming. The sample includes fewer than 300,000 clones, with 65% to 85% observed a single time. The biggest ten clones account for more than 15% of the sample.

This record belongs to a study of blood T cell repertoires in COVID-19 (dated by TCRdb to between 2020 and 2021). About the study as a whole: Collaborator samples came from the United States, Italy and Spain and covered acute and convalescent phases of COVID-19. The prospective study material was composed of cDNA or gDNA derived from T cells, B-cell-depleted T cells, or PBMCs. Deeply sampled blood TCRbeta repertoires from subjects exposed to, actively infected with, or recovered from COVID-19 were included in the dataset. The repertoires were made available in a free public database intended to serve as a resource for research on the immune response to SARS-CoV-2. Samples were obtained from the ongoing ImmuneRACE study (first 160 participants) and from approximately 1,200 subjects provided by 6 global collaborators. A de-identified subject ID, COVID-19 status, age in years and sex were almost always included in the sample metadata. Where available, HLA class I and class II types were taken from metadata supplied by the sample provider and were not determined by assay-based typing. What the authors observed across the whole study: How much clinical and demographic metadata was included differed by source and by participant, and the metadata was provided uncurated.

The CDR3 runs 17 amino acids, cysteine and phenylalanine included. This entry keeps only the CDR3 DNA: 51 bases, framed from base 1. V and J are truncated by 6 bases and 3 bases respectively, leaving an intervening sequence of 21 bases. CDR1 LNHDA and CDR2 SQIVND were looked up in the germline V gene (reference sequence). Sequencing was performed on peripheral blood. The rearrangement joined TRBV19 to TRBJ1-3, with the D gene uncertain. This sequence originates from a person aged 65 to 85 with COVID-19, enrolled during active disease. The DNA sequence follows: TGTGCCAGTAGGCCATTGAGGGAGGCGTTAGGTGGAAACACCATATATTTT. This is translated as CASRPLREALGGNTIYF.